The rows below give T cell receptor beta chains drawn from one sample of a study of vaccination and CD4 T cells after COVID-19. Antigens of these TCRs are unknown. TCRdb itself ran the PCR reads through MiXCR, one entry per CDR3 protein. This repertoire shows roughly 25,000 distinct CDR3 sequences, about 60% found once; its top ten account for 7.8%. Sample: CD4+ T cells from blood, cultured in vitro. The receptor set was obtained from a human donor who had recovered from COVID-19. The CDR3 runs from the conserved cysteine through the conserved F or W. The D gene is left open where the match is weak. A clone size is listed for some rows: how often the clone was seen (once, few, many), or a class if it is expanded.

clone_size	d_call	j_call	v_call	cdr3_aa	cdr3_nt
NA	NA	TRBJ2-7	TRBV19	CASSPAGLGYEQYF	TGTGCCAGTAGTCCCGCGGGACTGGGCTACGAGCAGTACTTC
NA	NA	TRBJ2-4	TRBV6-2/TRBV6-3	CASSSMTGLRVDIQYF	TGTGCCAGCAGTTCTATGACAGGTTTGAGGGTTGACATTCAGTACTTC
NA	NA	TRBJ1-5	TRBV20-1	CSARLPGRNANQPQHF	TGCAGTGCCAGACTCCCGGGGCGGAATGCCAATCAGCCCCAGCATTTT
NA	NA	TRBJ2-4	TRBV7-9	CASSLQLNIQYF	TGTGCCAGCAGCTTACAGTTAAACATTCAGTACTTC
NA	NA	TRBJ1-2	TRBV20-1	CSARDPPDRRRNYGYTF	TGCAGTGCTAGAGACCCTCCCGACAGGAGACGTAACTATGGCTACACCTTC
NA	NA	TRBJ1-1	TRBV19	CASSTWTRTNTEAFF	TGTGCCAGTAGTACCTGGACAAGGACGAACACTGAAGCTTTCTTT
NA	NA	TRBJ2-7	TRBV7-2	CASSFDPSSSYEQYF	TGTGCCAGCAGCTTCGATCCTAGCAGCTCCTACGAGCAGTACTTC
NA	NA	TRBJ2-3	TRBV27	CASSLFEKGTDTQYF	TGTGCCAGCAGTTTATTCGAGAAGGGAACAGATACGCAGTATTTT
NA	NA	TRBJ1-5	TRBV7-8	CASGNSNQPQHF	TGTGCCAGCGGAAACTCGAATCAGCCCCAGCATTTT
few	TRBD2	TRBJ2-3	TRBV7-2	CASSYGLARNTQYF	TGTGCCAGCAGCTATGGACTAGCGAGAAATACGCAGTATTTT
NA	NA	TRBJ2-4	TRBV28	CASSGTGVGIQYF	TGTGCCAGCAGTGGTACCGGGGTGGGCATTCAGTACTTC